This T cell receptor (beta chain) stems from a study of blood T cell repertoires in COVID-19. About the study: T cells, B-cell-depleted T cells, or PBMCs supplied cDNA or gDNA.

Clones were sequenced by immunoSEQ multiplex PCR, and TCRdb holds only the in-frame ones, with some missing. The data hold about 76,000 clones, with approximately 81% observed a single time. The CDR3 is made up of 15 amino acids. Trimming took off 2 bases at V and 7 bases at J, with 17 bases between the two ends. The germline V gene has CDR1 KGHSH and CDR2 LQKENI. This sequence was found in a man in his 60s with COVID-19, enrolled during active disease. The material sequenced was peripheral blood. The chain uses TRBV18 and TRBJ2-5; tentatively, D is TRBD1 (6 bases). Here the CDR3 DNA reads TGTGCCAGCTCACCAGGCACAGGGTCGCCGATGACCCAGTACTTC. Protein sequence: CASSPGTGSPMTQYF.